The next 20 T cell receptor beta chains were all read from a single sample in a study of cytomegalovirus exposure and HLA in healthy donors. Use of 60 Vbeta and 13 Jbeta primers characterized the PCR. Profiled with immunoSEQ multiplex PCR; TCRdb holds only in-frame clones, not every one. The sample shows some 96,000 clones, 76% of them seen only once. Sequencing input: PBMCs. The receptors here all came from a woman aged 55-69 years in good health and CMV-seropositive.

A few counts support this clone. This chain uses TRBV5-6 with TRBJ1-1; a weak D match, TRBD1 (6 bases). The CDR3 sequence is 15 residues long. Germline V gives CDR1 SGHDT, CDR2 YYEEEE. The V end lost 3 bases, the J end lost 8 bases, and 20 bases lay between the germline ends. The chain's CDR3 is CASSWGGAVGGEAFF. The CDR3 region has the DNA TGTGCCAGCAGCTGGGGAGGGGCTGTAGGGGGGGAAGCTTTCTTT.

The genes are TRBV5-4 and TRBJ2-5, with D maybe TRBD1 (6 bases). Germline V lookup: CDR1 SGHNT, CDR2 YYREEE (reference sequence). There are 16 residues in the CDR3. Trimming took 4 bases from V and 3 from J, leaving 19 bases between them. This chain's CDR3 is CASSDYRDGHEETQYF. CDR3 nucleotide sequence: TGTGCCAGCAGCGACTACAGGGATGGGCACGAAGAGACCCAGTACTTC.

The chain couples TRBV28 to TRBJ1-5, with D maybe TRBD1 (5 bases). Germline V CDR1 and CDR2: MDHEN, SYDVKM. Between the trimmed V and J ends, which lost 5 bases and 5 bases, there was a span of 28 bases. This CDR3 region has 19 residues. The CDR3 bases are TGTGCCAGCAGTCCCTGGGGCGGAATGGGAACCGCGGGGCATCAGCCCCAGCATTTT. This codes for CASSPWGGMGTAGHQPQHF.

A single count supports this clone. V usage is TRBV5-5 and J usage is TRBJ1-3; D gene unclear. Trimming cost V 4 bases and J 7 bases, with 12 bases left between them. The CDR3 runs 13 residues. Germline CDR1 is SGHKS and CDR2 is YYEKEE (reference sequence). CDR3 DNA: TGTGCCAGCAGCCCGGGAGGGTGGAACACCATATATTTT. It yields the protein CASSPGGWNTIYF.

This clone has more than one count but fewer than ten. This sequence joins TRBV6-5 and TRBJ1-4; D is ambiguous. The V end lost 6 bases, the J end lost 8 bases, and 16 bases lay between the germline ends. This CDR3 comprises 14 residues. Germline assignment: CDR1 MNHEY and CDR2 SVGAGI. The CDR3: CASRPQAGREKLFF. In DNA, the CDR3 is TGTGCCAGCAGACCCCAAGCAGGCCGGGAAAAACTGTTTTTT.

The chain links TRBV7-2 to TRBJ2-3; TRBD2 matches at 9 bases. J gave up 7 bases and V 3 bases, and 5 bases lay outside the gene matches. This CDR3 comprises 14 residues. Looked up from germline, CDR1 is SGHTA and CDR2 is FQGNSA. The DNA of the CDR3 is TGTGCCAGCAGCTTGGGACTAGCCCCTAATACGCAGTATTTT. The encoded protein is CASSLGLAPNTQYF.

The chain joins TRBV9 to TRBJ2-3; 13 positions match TRBD2. The CDR3 sequence is 15 residues long. CDR1 is SGDLS and CDR2 is YYNGEE in the germline V gene. Unmatched junction bases numbered 7, after V lost 4 bases and J lost 8 bases. Written as DNA, the CDR3 is TGTGCCAGCAGCTCCGGGACTAGCGGGGTAGTTACGCAGTATTTT. Its translation is CASSSGTSGVVTQYF.

By sample fraction, this clone is medium-sized. This rearrangement joins TRBV6-1 to TRBJ2-7; 10 bases line up with TRBD1. Per germline, CDR1 MNHNS and CDR2 SASEGT. J was trimmed by 3 bases and V by 2 bases; bases with no gene match: 7. The CDR3 consists of 16 residues. The CDR3 here is CASSERGWTGGYEQYF. The DNA of the CDR3 is TGTGCCAGCAGTGAACGGGGATGGACAGGGGGCTACGAGCAGTACTTC.

Worth noting for this clone: At one end the junction does not follow the germline gene, possibly because of a read error. The rearrangement joins TRBV5-1 to TRBJ2-1, with 11 bases fitting TRBD2. Germline CDR1 is SGHRS and CDR2 is YFSETQ. CDR3 length equals 15 residues. The DNA of the CDR3 is TGCACCAGCAGCTTGATAGCGGGAGGGTACAATGAGCAGTTCTTC. This sequence encodes CTSSLIAGGYNEQFF.

V and J are TRBV4-1 and TRBJ1-2; no firm D call. The CDR3 has 17 residues. Trimming removed 1 base from V and 4 bases from J, with 19 bases in between. Germline CDR1 MGHRA, CDR2 YSYEKL. CDR3 DNA sequence: TGCGCCAGCAGCCAAGTCAATCCGGGAACCGTCGGCTATGGCTACACCTTC. Protein: CASSQVNPGTVGYGYTF.

The sample holds a few counts of this clone. J is TRBJ2-3 and V is TRBV19; tentatively, D is TRBD2 (5 bases). Trimming removed 2 bases from V and 4 bases from J, with 13 bases in between. Germline V lookup: CDR1 LNHDA, CDR2 SQIVND (reference sequence). The length of the CDR3 is 15 residues. DNA of the CDR3: TGTGCCAGTAGTATATCCGGGAAGGGCTCAGATACGCAGTATTTT. This sequence encodes CASSISGKGSDTQYF. The full variable domain, in which reference TRBV19 and TRBJ2-3 provide the parts outside the CDR3, is DGGITQSPKYLFRKEGQNVTLSCEQNLNHDAMYWYRQDPGQGLRLIYYSQIVNDFQKGDIAEGYSVSREKKESFPLTVTSAQKNPTAFYLCASSISGKGSDTQYFGPGTRLTVL.

The rearrangement uses TRBV28 and TRBJ1-5; 8 positions match TRBD1. The germline gives CDR1 MDHEN, CDR2 SYDVKM. The CDR3 has 15 residues. Unmatched junction bases numbered 6, after V lost 1 base and J lost 7 bases. This CDR3 reads CASSLLTRGLQPQHF. DNA of the CDR3: TGTGCCAGCAGTTTATTAACCAGGGGGCTGCAGCCCCAGCATTTT.

V is TRBV4-1 and J is TRBJ2-7, with TRBD2 identical over 13 bases. CDR3 length equals 18 residues. Germline V gene sequence: CDR1 MGHRA, CDR2 YSYEKL. With 4 bases clipped from V and 5 bases from J, the junction kept 14 bases outside the gene matches. The DNA of the CDR3 is TGCGCCAGCAGCCTCTCCGGGACTAGCGGGACCCTAGGGAACGAGCAGTACTTC. Translated, it gives CASSLSGTSGTLGNEQYF.

V and J are TRBV19 and TRBJ1-1; 7 bases fit TRBD1. The ends lost 2 bases at V and 5 bases at J; junction bases unmatched: 5. CDR3 size: 14 residues. Germline V lookup: CDR1 LNHDA, CDR2 SQIVND (reference sequence). The CDR3 nucleotides are TGTGCCAGTAGTATAACAGGGGCGCGGACTGAAGCTTTCTTT. Translating gives CASSITGARTEAFF. The full variable domain, with the rest looked up from reference TRBV19 and TRBJ1-1, is DGGITQSPKYLFRKEGQNVTLSCEQNLNHDAMYWYRQDPGQGLRLIYYSQIVNDFQKGDIAEGYSVSREKKESFPLTVTSAQKNPTAFYLCASSITGARTEAFFGQGTRLTVV.

V and J are TRBV9 and TRBJ2-3, with TRBD2 identical over 8 bases. With V trimmed by 4 bases and J by 1 base, 5 bases remained unmatched. Looked up from germline, CDR1 is SGDLS and CDR2 is YYNGEE. The CDR3 covers 15 residues. CDR3 loop: CASSRREVGTDTQYF. The CDR3 coding sequence is TGTGCCAGCAGCAGGCGGGAGGTGGGCACAGATACGCAGTATTTT.

The CDR3 DNA reads as TGTGCCAGCAACAGGGGACACGAAAAACTGTTTTTT. Its translation: CASNRGHEKLFF. This chain joins TRBV25-1 and TRBJ1-4; 7 bases line up with TRBD1. Germline assignment: CDR1 MGHDK and CDR2 SYGVNS. The CDR3 is made up of 12 amino acids. V trimming: 7 bases; J trimming: 8 bases; junction bases outside the gene matches: 4.

The chain uses TRBV5-1 and TRBJ2-5; possibly TRBD1 for D (7 bases). The CDR3 contains 15 residues. Germline CDR1 reads SGHRS; CDR2 reads YFSETQ. V lost 4 bases and J 1 base, leaving 14 bases between the germline ends. The CDR3 loop reads CASSDPRGAQETQYF. CDR3 DNA: TGCGCCAGCAGCGACCCCAGGGGGGCCCAAGAGACCCAGTACTTC.

In DNA form, the CDR3 reads TGTGCCAGCTCACCCCAGGGTTTAGCTGGAAACACCATATATTTT. It is translated as CASSPQGLAGNTIYF. The chain combines TRBV28 with TRBJ1-3; TRBD1 is a possible D gene (5 bases). Trimming cost V 8 bases and J 2 bases, with 16 bases left between them. Germline CDR1 is MDHEN and CDR2 is SYDVKM. The CDR3 length is 15 residues.

This sequence joins TRBV18 and TRBJ1-2; TRBD1 aligns across 7 bases. This CDR3 is built from 15 residues. V was pared by 0 bases and J by 4 bases, with 5 bases of the junction left unmatched. CDR1 is KGHSH, CDR2 LQKENI, per germline. The chain's CDR3 is CASSPPSRQGYGYTF. The CDR3 DNA reads as TGTGCCAGCTCACCACCGTCAAGACAGGGCTATGGCTACACCTTC.

The chain recombines TRBV7-2 with TRBJ2-1; 8 nucleotides align to TRBD2. J lost 4 bases, V lost 6 bases, and 8 bases had no gene match. The CDR3 extends over 15 amino acids. The V gene's germline CDR1 is SGHTA and CDR2 FQGNSA. CDR3 nucleotide sequence: TGTGCCAGCAGTCTAATAGCGGGGCCATACAATGAGCAGTTCTTC. Translated: CASSLIAGPYNEQFF.